These 18 T cell receptor beta chains were sequenced from one sample in a study of shared clonotypes between healthy human individuals. The repertoire was sequenced with immunoSEQ multiplex PCR; TCRdb's copy has only in-frame clones and lacks some. The sample holds some 1 million clones, 60% to 80% seen once. Sample: memory CD4+ T cells sorted from blood. As to subset: CD45RA-negative fraction. The source of these receptors is a man younger than 35 in good health.

The genes are TRBV5-1 and TRBJ2-7; D gene unclear. Between the trimmed V and J ends, which lost 1 base and 6 bases, there was a span of 5 bases. The CDR3 sequence is 11 residues long. Germline-derived CDR1 and CDR2 are SGHRS and YFSETQ. The CDR3 loop is CASSLFGEQYF. The CDR3 coding sequence is TGCGCCAGCAGCTTGTTTGGCGAGCAGTACTTC. Full variable domain (rest looked up from reference TRBV5-1 and TRBJ2-7): KAGVTQTPRYLIKTRGQQVTLSCSPISGHRSVSWYQQTPGQGLQFLFEYFSETQRNKGNFPGRFSGRQFSNSRSEMNVSTLELGDSALYLCASSLFGEQYFGPGTRLTVT.

The J gene is TRBJ2-7, the V gene TRBV4-3; no definite D call. Per the germline V gene, CDR1 is LGHNA and CDR2 is YSLEER. This CDR3 contains 13 residues. The V and J ends lost 0 bases and 3 bases respectively, with 6 bases between them. The CDR3 loop is CASSQERGYEQYF. As DNA, the CDR3 is TGCGCCAGCAGCCAAGAACGTGGCTACGAGCAGTACTTC.

This clone was picked up a small number of times. This chain uses TRBV7-9 with TRBJ2-7, with D tentatively TRBD1 (6 bases). CDR1 SEHNR and CDR2 FQNEAQ come from the germline V gene (reference sequence). Trimming cost V 5 bases and J 6 bases, with 17 bases left between them. The CDR3 sequence is 14 residues long. Here the CDR3 DNA reads TGTGCCAGCAGCCTAATGGGGGCCGGGACCGAGCAGTACTTC. It yields the protein CASSLMGAGTEQYF.

The rearrangement joins TRBV27 to TRBJ2-7; 9 positions match TRBD1. CDR1 is MNHEY, CDR2 SMNVEV, per germline (reference sequence). The CDR3 is 11 amino acids. V dropped 4 bases and J dropped 12; count of bases not matched to a gene: 4. The CDR3 sequence: CASSSTGGWYF. In DNA form, the CDR3 reads TGTGCCAGCAGTTCTACAGGGGGCTGGTACTTC.

The V call is TRBV28, the J call TRBJ1-2; D unresolved. V lost 6 bases, J lost 6 bases, and 14 bases lay in between. CDR3 length equals 13 residues. Germline loops: CDR1 MDHEN, CDR2 SYDVKM. In DNA, the CDR3 is TGTGCCAGCAGACCCGACCCAGTCCATGGCTACACCTTC. It codes for CASRPDPVHGYTF.

Of note for this clone: The same CDR3 also results from other DNA sequences found in this sample. J is TRBJ2-2 and V is TRBV11-3; D perhaps matches TRBD1 (5 bases). The germline CDR1 and CDR2 sequences are SGHNT and YENEEA. The CDR3 is 14 amino acids. Trimming stripped 1 base from V and 4 bases from J, with 7 bases between. The CDR3 loop is CASSLGGGTGELFF. The CDR3 DNA reads as TGTGCCAGCAGCTTAGGGGGCGGCACCGGGGAGCTGTTTTTT.

This clone occurred a few times. V and J are TRBV7-9 and TRBJ1-6, with TRBD1 matching 8 bases. This CDR3 is built from 15 residues. J was trimmed by 9 bases and V by 1 base; bases with no gene match: 5. Germline CDR1 and CDR2: SEHNR and FQNEAQ (reference sequence). CDR3 amino acids: CASSLGDRLISPLHF. CDR3 coding DNA: TGTGCCAGCAGCTTAGGGGACAGGTTAATTTCACCCCTCCACTTT.

J is TRBJ1-4 and V is TRBV29-1, with D perhaps matching TRBD1 (5 bases). The germline V gene has CDR1 SQVTM and CDR2 ANQGSEA. The CDR3 sequence is 12 residues long. CDR3 DNA sequence: TGCGCATCCGGCAGGGTTGGGGAAAAACTGTTTTTT. Amino acid sequence: CASGRVGEKLFF.

The chain combines TRBV7-2 with TRBJ2-7, with D possibly TRBD1 on 6 matching bases. V gave up 8 bases and J gave up 2 bases, with 10 bases separating them. CDR3 length: 12 residues. Looked up from germline, CDR1 is SGHTA and CDR2 is FQGNSA. This CDR3 reads CASGDRPYEQYF. The CDR3 bases are TGTGCCAGCGGCGACAGGCCCTACGAGCAGTACTTC.

The CDR3 region has the DNA TGTGCCACCAGCACACCTAATTCGTGGGATGAGCAGTTCTTC. This codes for CATSTPNSWDEQFF. This rearrangement joins TRBV15 to TRBJ2-1; D unresolved. V lost 4 bases, J lost 8 bases, and 15 bases lay in between. The V gene's germline CDR1 is LNHNV and CDR2 YYDKDF (reference sequence). There are 14 residues in the CDR3.

The V and J genes are TRBV5-1 and TRBJ2-7, with D perhaps matching TRBD2 (5 bases). CDR3 size: 14 residues. The V end was cut by 2 bases, the J end by 2 bases, with 11 bases between. Germline V gene sequence: CDR1 SGHRS, CDR2 YFSETQ. The CDR3 coding sequence is TGCGCCAGCAGCTTCGGACTGGTTACCTACGAGCAGTACTTC. Encoded protein: CASSFGLVTYEQYF.

V is TRBV4-3 and J is TRBJ1-2; D unresolved. V dropped 0 bases and J dropped 2 bases, with 10 bases sitting between them. CDR3 length equals 15 residues. Germline CDR1 is LGHNA and CDR2 is YSLEER. The CDR3 DNA follows: TGCGCCAGCAGCCAAGATATAGGCAGCAACTATGGCTACACCTTC. It yields the protein CASSQDIGSNYGYTF.

The chain combines TRBV6-1 with TRBJ2-5, with D tentatively TRBD2 (7 bases). The V end was cut by 4 bases, the J end by 5 bases, with 20 bases between. Germline values: CDR1 MNHNS, CDR2 SASEGT. The CDR3 spans 16 residues. CDR3 in DNA: TGTGCCAGCAGTGTGGGTGATGGGGGGGCCTTTGAGACCCAGTACTTC. Encoded protein: CASSVGDGGAFETQYF.

This chain joins TRBV6-5 and TRBJ2-1; no clear D. Per the germline V gene, CDR1 is MNHEY and CDR2 is SVGAGI. Trimming stripped 0 bases from V and 7 bases from J, with 10 bases between. CDR3 size: 14 residues. Here the CDR3 DNA reads TGTGCCAGCAGTTACTCAGCTAGTCGAAATGAGCAGTTCTTC. Amino acid sequence: CASSYSASRNEQFF.

The chain combines TRBV18 with TRBJ2-1, with 13 bases aligning to TRBD2. V lost 0 bases, J lost 3 bases, and 2 bases stayed unmatched. From germline, CDR1 is KGHSH and CDR2 LQKENI. The CDR3 totals 17 residues. The CDR3 here is CASSPPGLAGNYNEQFF. The CDR3 region has the DNA TGTGCCAGCTCACCACCGGGACTAGCGGGGAACTACAATGAGCAGTTCTTC.

This clone was seen only once. This chain's CDR3 is CASSQAGQGYNEQFF. The CDR3, as DNA: TGTGCCAGCAGCCAAGCCGGACAGGGGTACAATGAGCAGTTCTTC. This chain joins TRBV11-2 and TRBJ2-1; 9 bases are shared with TRBD1. Trimming took 5 bases from V and 4 from J; bases not matched to a gene: 6. CDR1 SGHAT and CDR2 FQNNGV come from the germline V gene. This CDR3 is built from 15 residues.

There are a few counts of this clone. This chain joins TRBV6-4 and TRBJ2-5; TRBD1 might be the D (6 bases). Trimming left V 7 bases short and J 4 bases short, with 13 bases between. The germline CDR1 and CDR2 sequences are MRHNA and SNTAGT. The CDR3 has 13 amino acids. DNA of the CDR3: TGTGCCAGCACTAAGACAGGTGGAGAGACCCAGTACTTC. Translating it yields CASTKTGGETQYF.

The gene calls are TRBV5-1 and TRBJ1-4; a weak D match, TRBD1 (5 bases). The CDR3 has 16 amino acids. Between the trimmed V and J ends, which lost 4 bases and 2 bases, there was a span of 15 bases. Germline CDR1 SGHRS, CDR2 YFSETQ. The CDR3 region is CASSPGTMKTNEKLFF. As DNA, the CDR3 is TGCGCCAGCAGCCCCGGGACCATGAAGACTAATGAAAAACTGTTTTTT.